This T cell receptor (beta chain) was recovered during a study of cytomegalovirus exposure and HLA in healthy donors. Study-wide results and limits: Productive rates of about 87% or about 30% were seen for most TCR beta V segments in an earlier analysis.

The CDR3 has 16 amino acids. Germline CDR1 is MDHEN and CDR2 is SYDVKM. The V gene end was trimmed by 6 bases and the J gene end by 4 bases; junction bases not matched to a gene: 9. The PCR used 60 Vbeta and 13 Jbeta primers. This table comes from immunoSEQ multiplex PCR, and its TCRdb copy is limited to in-frame clones, with some not included. The sample has roughly 68,000 clones, around 74% seen once; the top ten hold around 5.1%. The sample holds one count of this clone. Its antigen is still unknown. This sequence originates from a male donor in good health and CMV-seropositive. The chain joins TRBV28 to TRBJ2-3; 11 positions agree with TRBD2. The sequenced sample was PBMCs. Here the CDR3 reads CASSPSGGQEADTQYF. The CDR3 DNA reads TGTGCCAGCAGCCCTAGCGGGGGGCAGGAGGCAGATACGCAGTATTTT. The full variable domain, rest sourced from reference TRBV28 and TRBJ2-3, is DVKVTQSSRYLVKRTGEKVFLECVQDMDHENMFWYRQDPGLGLRLIYFSYDVKMKEKGDIPEGYSVSREKKERFSLILESASTNQTSMYLCASSPSGGQEADTQYFGPGTRLTVL.